The rows below give T cell receptor beta chains drawn from one sample of a study of neurological immune-mediated disorders. TCRdb recomputed calls from the 5' RACE reads with MiXCR, one row per CDR3 protein. This sample has about 65,000 distinct CDR3 sequences; 4.1% occur once, and the top ten carry around 2.7%. The specimen was PBMCs. The receptors originated from a man over 45 with multiple sclerosis. The CDR3 runs from the conserved cysteine through the conserved F or W. The D gene is left open where the match is weak. The size field is filled for only some rows; it gives once, few, many or a size class.

j_call clone_size v_call d_call cdr3_nt cdr3_aa
TRBJ1-1 NA TRBV12-3/TRBV12-4 NA TGTGCCAGCAGTTTAAGGCGAGGGGGGAACACTGAAGCTTTCTTT CASSLRRGGNTEAFF
TRBJ2-1 many TRBV20-1 NA TGCAGTGCTAGTACCTTTCGCGGCAATGAGCAGTTCTTC CSASTFRGNEQFF
TRBJ2-3 many TRBV15 NA TGTGCCACCAGCAGACCGAGTGATCGGGGATTAAGCACAGATACGCAGTATTTT CATSRPSDRGLSTDTQYF
TRBJ1-4 many TRBV6-5 TRBD1 TGTGCCAGCAGTTCCCGACAGGGACGAGGGGAAAAACTGTTTTTT CASSSRQGRGEKLFF
TRBJ2-4 many TRBV28 NA TGTGCCAGCAGACAGGGATCCAAAAACATTCAGTACTTC CASRQGSKNIQYF
TRBJ1-1 NA TRBV29-1 NA TGCAGCGTTGCAGTTGTGAACACTGAAGCTTTCTTT CSVAVVNTEAFF
TRBJ1-6 many TRBV5-1 NA TGCGCCAGCAGCTTGGGACAGAACTATAATTCACCCCTCCACTTT CASSLGQNYNSPLHF
TRBJ2-5 many TRBV6-6 NA TGTGCCAGCAGCCCACCTTCGAAGACCCAGTACTTC CASSPPSKTQYF
TRBJ2-3 many TRBV28 TRBD1 TGTGCCAGCAGTTTATCGGCAGGGGGCGAGACAGATACGCAGTATTTT CASSLSAGGETDTQYF
TRBJ2-3 many TRBV20-1 NA TGCAGTGCTAGAGGTCCAGGGATAACAGATACGCAGTATTTT CSARGPGITDTQYF
TRBJ1-3 many TRBV24-1 NA TGTGCCACCAGTGATTCGCCAACGGGAAACACCATATATTTT CATSDSPTGNTIYF
TRBJ2-6 many TRBV7-2 TRBD1 TGTGCCAGCAGACCTCAGGGGGCTGGGGCCAACGTCCTGACTTTC CASRPQGAGANVLTF
TRBJ2-5 many TRBV6-2/TRBV6-3 TRBD2 TGTGCCACGACCGCCTTAGCGGGGGCCCAAGAGACCCAGTACTTC CATTALAGAQETQYF
TRBJ2-1 many TRBV20-1 TRBD2 TGCAGTGCTTCTGCCGGCGGGGCGGGGGGTGAGCAGTTCTTC CSASAGGAGGEQFF
TRBJ2-7 once TRBV5-1 NA TGCGCCAGCAGCTTGAACGAGATCTACGAGCAGTACTTC CASSLNEIYEQYF
TRBJ1-4 many TRBV20-1 TRBD1 TGCAGTGCTAGATCCCCGACAGGGGTGGGTGAAAAACTGTTTTTT CSARSPTGVGEKLFF
TRBJ2-5 many TRBV7-9 NA TGTGCCAGCAGCTTAGGAAGCCTTCAAGAGACCCAGTACTTC CASSLGSLQETQYF
TRBJ1-5 many TRBV12-3/TRBV12-4 TRBD1 TGTGCCAGCAGCCCGGGACAGGGTAGCAATCAGCCCCAGCATTTT CASSPGQGSNQPQHF
TRBJ2-1 many TRBV5-1 TRBD2 TGCGCCAGCAGCTTGATGTTCGGGGGGGCCTCGGGCAATGAGCAGTTCTTC CASSLMFGGASGNEQFF
TRBJ2-1 many TRBV29-1 TRBD2 TGCAGCGTCCCAAGCACGGGGGGCTCCTACAATGAGCAGTTCTTC CSVPSTGGSYNEQFF
TRBJ1-4 many TRBV20-1 NA TGCAGTGCTACCGGGCCAGCAACTAATGAAAAACTGTTTTTT CSATGPATNEKLFF
TRBJ2-1 many TRBV20-1 TRBD2 TGCAGTGCTCGAATAACAGCGGGGGGGCCCTACAATGAGCAGTTCTTC CSARITAGGPYNEQFF
TRBJ1-1 NA TRBV28 TRBD1 TGTGCCAGCAGTTCTCCGGGACAGGGGAACACTGAAGCTTTCTTT CASSSPGQGNTEAFF
TRBJ2-2 many TRBV9 NA TGTGCCAGCAGCGTAGCGGGGGTTGGCGGGGCCAACGGAAGGGAGCTGTTTTTT CASSVAGVGGANGRELFF
TRBJ2-2 many TRBV9 NA TGTGCCAGCAGCGTACGGGGACCCGGGGAGCTGTTTTTT CASSVRGPGELFF
TRBJ2-1 many TRBV7-3 NA TGTGCCAGCAGCTTAACTGCAGCCCGTACCAATGAGCAGTTCTTC CASSLTAARTNEQFF
TRBJ1-1 NA TRBV7-9 NA TGTGCCAGCAGCTCCAGAAAGAGACCCACTGAAGCTTTCTTT CASSSRKRPTEAFF
TRBJ2-3 NA TRBV24-1 TRBD1 TGTGCCAGCGGGACAGGGGGGGCAGATACGCAGTATTTT CASGTGGADTQYF
TRBJ1-2 NA TRBV6-1 NA TGTGCCAACACGAGGGGGGCTTTAAACTATGGCTACACCTTC CANTRGALNYGYTF
TRBJ1-5 few TRBV6-1 TRBD1 TGTGCCAGCAGGCGACAGGGGAGCAATCAGCCCCAGAATTTT CASRRQGSNQPQNF
TRBJ1-6 NA TRBV12-3/TRBV12-4 NA TGTGCCAGCAGTTTAGCCGTACCTCCCCTCAACTTT CASSLAVPPLNF
TRBJ2-1 many TRBV4-2 NA TGTGCCAGCAGCCAGGGGGGGGCCGAATACAATGAGCAGTTCTTC CASSQGGAEYNEQFF
TRBJ1-2 many TRBV29-1 NA TGCAGCGTACCGGGATCCCGGGGCTACACCTTC CSVPGSRGYTF
TRBJ2-1 many TRBV20-1 TRBD2 TGCAGTGCTAACGAAGCCGGGACTAGAGGCAATGAGCAGTTCTTC CSANEAGTRGNEQFF
TRBJ2-3 many TRBV29-1 NA TGCAGCGGTCAGACAGGGAGGGAAAGCACAGATACGCAGTATTTT CSGQTGRESTDTQYF
TRBJ2-3 NA TRBV19 NA TGTGCCAGTAGCGGGACGGCAACTAGCACAGATACGCAGTATTTT CASSGTATSTDTQYF